This is a list of T cell receptor beta chains from one sample in a study of CD8+ T cells in alopecia areata. This table comes from immunoSEQ multiplex PCR, and its TCRdb copy is limited to in-frame clones, with some not included. The table shows 180,000 or so clones, with approximately 53% occurring only once. Source: CD8+ T cells sorted from blood, taken at week 24, from a patient treated with tofacitinib. The receptors were sampled from a human donor with alopecia areata. Both conserved end residues are part of each CDR3. A D gene is named only where the DNA matches it firmly. Expanded clones get a size class; other rows say once, few or many, or leave the size out.

d_gene: .; j_gene: TRBJ1-1; abundance: .; v_gene: TRBV4-3; CDR3aa: CASSQAGDNTEAFF; CDR3nt: TGCGCCAGCAGCCAAGCAGGGGACAACACTGAAGCTTTCTTT
d_gene: .; j_gene: TRBJ2-2; abundance: .; v_gene: TRBV5-6; CDR3aa: CASSLSLGAIGELFF; CDR3nt: TGTGCCAGCAGCTTGAGTCTGGGGGCAATCGGGGAGCTGTTTTTT
d_gene: TRBD1; j_gene: TRBJ1-2; abundance: .; v_gene: TRBV25-1; CDR3aa: CASSQGTGDGYGYTF; CDR3nt: TGTGCCAGCAGTCAAGGGACAGGGGATGGATATGGCTACACCTTC
d_gene: TRBD1; j_gene: TRBJ2-1; abundance: .; v_gene: TRBV2; CDR3aa: CASSGDRSMGNEQFF; CDR3nt: TGTGCCAGCAGTGGGGACAGGTCGATGGGTAATGAGCAGTTCTTC
d_gene: TRBD2; j_gene: TRBJ2-7; abundance: few; v_gene: TRBV10-2; CDR3aa: CASSGTSLGEQYF; CDR3nt: TGCGCCAGCAGTGGGACTAGCTTGGGGGAGCAGTACTTC
d_gene: .; j_gene: TRBJ1-1; abundance: .; v_gene: TRBV9; CDR3aa: CASSSGAHTEAFF; CDR3nt: TGTGCCAGCAGTTCAGGGGCCCACACTGAAGCTTTCTTT
d_gene: .; j_gene: TRBJ2-1; abundance: .; v_gene: TRBV7-8; CDR3aa: CASSLGLGDEQFF; CDR3nt: TGTGCCAGCAGCTTAGGGTTAGGGGATGAGCAGTTCTTC
d_gene: .; j_gene: TRBJ1-2; abundance: .; v_gene: TRBV27; CDR3aa: CASSLSPGASYGYTF; CDR3nt: TGTGCCAGCAGTTTAAGCCCAGGGGCCAGCTATGGCTACACCTTC
d_gene: TRBD1; j_gene: TRBJ2-4; abundance: .; v_gene: TRBV12-5; CDR3aa: CASGLAPGQNKNIQYF; CDR3nt: TGTGCTAGTGGTTTGGCACCGGGACAGAACAAAAACATTCAGTACTTC
d_gene: .; j_gene: TRBJ2-7; abundance: .; v_gene: TRBV5-6; CDR3aa: CASSFQGNEQYF; CDR3nt: TGTGCCAGCAGCTTCCAGGGGAACGAGCAGTACTTC
d_gene: .; j_gene: TRBJ1-1; abundance: .; v_gene: TRBV30; CDR3aa: CAWSVMETEAFF; CDR3nt: TGTGCCTGGAGTGTAATGGAGACTGAAGCTTTCTTT
d_gene: TRBD2; j_gene: TRBJ2-5; abundance: once; v_gene: TRBV30; CDR3aa: CAWSVLAGEETQYF; CDR3nt: TGTGCCTGGAGTGTGCTAGCGGGGGAAGAGACCCAGTACTTC
d_gene: .; j_gene: TRBJ2-1; abundance: once; v_gene: TRBV6-4; CDR3aa: CASSDGRNEQFF; CDR3nt: TGTGCCAGCAGTGACGGGAGAAATGAGCAGTTCTTC
d_gene: .; j_gene: TRBJ2-7; abundance: .; v_gene: TRBV4-3; CDR3aa: CASSQDPGPYEQYF; CDR3nt: TGCGCCAGCAGCCAAGACCCCGGGCCCTACGAGCAGTACTTC
d_gene: .; j_gene: TRBJ1-5; abundance: .; v_gene: TRBV2; CDR3aa: CASSELSSSNQPQHF; CDR3nt: TGTGCCAGCAGTGAGTTGAGTTCTAGCAATCAGCCCCAGCATTTT
d_gene: .; j_gene: TRBJ1-1; abundance: .; v_gene: TRBV29-1; CDR3aa: CSVGDGGWAFF; CDR3nt: TGCAGCGTTGGGGACGGGGGCTGGGCTTTCTTT
d_gene: .; j_gene: TRBJ2-5; abundance: few; v_gene: TRBV11-2; CDR3aa: CASSLEAQGSETQYF; CDR3nt: TGTGCCAGCAGCTTAGAAGCGCAGGGTTCAGAGACCCAGTACTTC
d_gene: TRBD1; j_gene: TRBJ1-5; abundance: .; v_gene: TRBV30; CDR3aa: CAWSDGQVGNQPQHF; CDR3nt: TGTGCCTGGAGTGACGGACAGGTGGGCAATCAGCCCCAGCATTTT
d_gene: .; j_gene: TRBJ2-3; abundance: once; v_gene: TRBV9; CDR3aa: CASSVADRTDTQYF; CDR3nt: TGTGCCAGCAGCGTAGCCGACCGAACAGATACGCAGTATTTT
d_gene: TRBD1; j_gene: TRBJ2-3; abundance: .; v_gene: TRBV11-2; CDR3aa: CASSLEGQGWTQYF; CDR3nt: TGTGCCAGCAGCTTAGAGGGACAGGGTTGGACGCAGTATTTT
d_gene: .; j_gene: TRBJ2-7; abundance: .; v_gene: TRBV5-6; CDR3aa: CASSLGTKYEQYF; CDR3nt: TGTGCCAGCAGCTTGGGGACCAAATACGAGCAGTACTTC
d_gene: .; j_gene: TRBJ2-1; abundance: few; v_gene: TRBV29-1; CDR3aa: CSVEEYEQFF; CDR3nt: TGCAGCGTTGAAGAGTATGAGCAGTTCTTC
d_gene: .; j_gene: TRBJ2-3; abundance: .; v_gene: TRBV7-6; CDR3aa: CASSDLRTDTQYF; CDR3nt: TGTGCCAGCAGCGACCTAAGGACAGATACGCAGTATTTT
d_gene: TRBD2; j_gene: TRBJ2-2; abundance: .; v_gene: TRBV7-3; CDR3aa: CASSPNGLAAEENTGELFF; CDR3nt: TGTGCCAGCAGCCCGAATGGACTAGCGGCCGAAGAAAACACCGGGGAGCTGTTTTTT
d_gene: .; j_gene: TRBJ1-4; abundance: .; v_gene: TRBV2; CDR3aa: CASSEADSNEKLFF; CDR3nt: TGTGCCAGCAGTGAGGCGGATTCGAATGAAAAACTGTTTTTT
d_gene: .; j_gene: TRBJ2-7; abundance: few; v_gene: TRBV10-3; CDR3aa: CAIGENAYEQYF; CDR3nt: TGTGCCATCGGAGAGAATGCCTACGAGCAGTACTTC
d_gene: .; j_gene: TRBJ1-6; abundance: .; v_gene: TRBV4-3; CDR3aa: CASRGAGTNSPLHF; CDR3nt: TGCGCCAGCAGAGGGGCAGGGACAAATTCACCCCTCCACTTT
d_gene: TRBD1; j_gene: TRBJ2-3; abundance: .; v_gene: TRBV5-4; CDR3aa: CASSTGQGATDTQYF; CDR3nt: TGTGCCAGCAGCACCGGACAGGGCGCCACAGATACGCAGTATTTT
d_gene: .; j_gene: TRBJ2-1; abundance: few; v_gene: TRBV5-1; CDR3aa: CASTRGPNNEQFF; CDR3nt: TGCGCCAGCACTCGGGGGCCTAACAATGAGCAGTTCTTC
d_gene: .; j_gene: TRBJ2-1; abundance: .; v_gene: TRBV27; CDR3aa: CASSARDEQFF; CDR3nt: TGTGCCAGCAGTGCTAGGGATGAGCAGTTCTTC
d_gene: TRBD1; j_gene: TRBJ2-7; abundance: .; v_gene: TRBV7-7; CDR3aa: CASSLGTGSYEQYF; CDR3nt: TGTGCCAGCAGCTTAGGGACAGGGTCATACGAGCAGTACTTC
d_gene: .; j_gene: TRBJ1-5; abundance: once; v_gene: TRBV5-6; CDR3aa: CASSAQHMSQHF; CDR3nt: TGTGCCAGCAGTGCACAGCACATGTCCCAGCATTTT
d_gene: .; j_gene: TRBJ2-2; abundance: few; v_gene: TRBV6-5; CDR3aa: CASSLTDTGELFF; CDR3nt: TGTGCCAGCAGTCTGACAGACACCGGGGAGCTGTTTTTT
d_gene: .; j_gene: TRBJ2-3; abundance: many; v_gene: TRBV5-6; CDR3aa: CASSLVRSFGTDTQYF; CDR3nt: TGTGCCAGCAGCTTGGTCCGCAGTTTCGGGACAGATACGCAGTATTTT
d_gene: .; j_gene: TRBJ2-3; abundance: .; v_gene: TRBV5-1; CDR3aa: CASSLPWNSSTDTQYF; CDR3nt: TGCGCCAGCAGCTTGCCATGGAACTCTAGCACAGATACGCAGTATTTT
d_gene: .; j_gene: TRBJ2-3; abundance: .; v_gene: TRBV18; CDR3aa: CASSPGLPGDTQYF; CDR3nt: TGTGCCAGCTCACCGGGACTGCCCGGAGATACGCAGTATTTT
d_gene: TRBD2; j_gene: TRBJ2-1; abundance: .; v_gene: TRBV13; CDR3aa: CASSLAFSGESSYNEQFF; CDR3nt: TGTGCCAGCAGCTTAGCTTTTAGCGGGGAGAGCTCCTACAATGAGCAGTTCTTC
d_gene: .; j_gene: TRBJ2-3; abundance: .; v_gene: TRBV4-3; CDR3aa: CASSASTGRGTDTQYF; CDR3nt: TGCGCCAGCAGCGCCTCGACTGGGCGGGGCACAGATACGCAGTATTTT
d_gene: TRBD2; j_gene: TRBJ2-3; abundance: .; v_gene: TRBV29-1; CDR3aa: CSVEGLASGDTDTQYF; CDR3nt: TGCAGCGTTGAAGGGTTGGCTAGCGGGGACACAGATACGCAGTATTTT
d_gene: TRBD1; j_gene: TRBJ1-1; abundance: few; v_gene: TRBV7-9; CDR3aa: CAGIAGTDSTFF; CDR3nt: TGTGCCGGCATTGCCGGGACAGACTCAACTTTCTTT
d_gene: .; j_gene: TRBJ1-6; abundance: .; v_gene: TRBV4-3; CDR3aa: CASSQGSNNSPLHF; CDR3nt: TGCGCCAGCAGCCAAGGATCGAATAATTCACCCCTCCACTTT